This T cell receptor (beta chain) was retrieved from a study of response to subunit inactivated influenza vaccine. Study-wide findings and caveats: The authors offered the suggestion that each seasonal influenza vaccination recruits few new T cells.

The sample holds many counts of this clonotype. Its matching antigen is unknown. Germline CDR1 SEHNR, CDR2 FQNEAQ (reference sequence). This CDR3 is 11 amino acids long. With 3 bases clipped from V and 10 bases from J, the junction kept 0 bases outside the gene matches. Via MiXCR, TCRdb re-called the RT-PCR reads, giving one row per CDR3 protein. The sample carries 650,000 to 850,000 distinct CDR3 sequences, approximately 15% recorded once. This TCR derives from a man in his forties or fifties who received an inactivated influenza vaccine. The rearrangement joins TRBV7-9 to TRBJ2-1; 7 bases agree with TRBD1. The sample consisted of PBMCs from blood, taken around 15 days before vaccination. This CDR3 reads CASSLGQEQFF. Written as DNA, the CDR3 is TGTGCCAGCAGCTTGGGACAGGAGCAGTTCTTC.